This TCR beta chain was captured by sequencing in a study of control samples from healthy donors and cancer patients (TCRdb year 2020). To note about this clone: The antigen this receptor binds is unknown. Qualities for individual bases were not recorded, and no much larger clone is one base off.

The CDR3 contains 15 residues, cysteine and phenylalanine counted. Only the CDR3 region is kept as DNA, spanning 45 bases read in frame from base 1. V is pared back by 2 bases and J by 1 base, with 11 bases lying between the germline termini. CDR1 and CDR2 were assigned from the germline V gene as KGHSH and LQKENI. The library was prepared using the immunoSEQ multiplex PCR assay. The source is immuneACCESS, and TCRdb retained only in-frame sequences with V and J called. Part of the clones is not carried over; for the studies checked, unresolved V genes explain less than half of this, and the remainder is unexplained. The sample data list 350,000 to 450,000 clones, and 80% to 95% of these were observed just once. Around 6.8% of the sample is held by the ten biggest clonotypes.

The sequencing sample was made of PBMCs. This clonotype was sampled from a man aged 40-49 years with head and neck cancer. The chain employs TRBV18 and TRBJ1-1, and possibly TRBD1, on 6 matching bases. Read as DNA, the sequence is TGTGCCAGCTCACCAGGGGGCTTTAAGAACACTGAAGCTTTCTTT. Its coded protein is CASSPGGFKNTEAFF.